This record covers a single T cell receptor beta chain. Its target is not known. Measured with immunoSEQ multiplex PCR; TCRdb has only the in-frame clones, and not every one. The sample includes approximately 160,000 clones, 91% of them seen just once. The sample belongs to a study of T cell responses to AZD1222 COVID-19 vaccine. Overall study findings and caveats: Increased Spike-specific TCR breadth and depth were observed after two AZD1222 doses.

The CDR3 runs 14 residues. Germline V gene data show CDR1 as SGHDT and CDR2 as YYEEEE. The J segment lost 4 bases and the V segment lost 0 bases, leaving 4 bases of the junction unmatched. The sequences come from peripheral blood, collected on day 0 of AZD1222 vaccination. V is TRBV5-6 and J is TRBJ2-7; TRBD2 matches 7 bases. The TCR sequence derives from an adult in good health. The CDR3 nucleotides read TGTGCCAGCAGCTTGGGGACTAGTGTTTACGAGCAGTACTTC. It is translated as CASSLGTSVYEQYF. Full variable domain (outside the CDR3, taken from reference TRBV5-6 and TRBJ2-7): DAGVTQSPTHLIKTRGQQVTLRCSPKSGHDTVSWYQQALGQGPQFIFQYYEEEERQRGNFPDRFSGHQFPNYSSELNVNALLLGDSALYLCASSLGTSVYEQYFGPGTRLTVT.